These T cell receptor beta chains were read from a single sample in a study of CXCR3-negative and CXCR3-positive naive CD8 T cells. No DNA is given; TCRdb re-called the 5' RACE reads and lists each CDR3 protein once. The ten most abundant clones cover around 0.5% of a sample with about 130,000 distinct CDR3 sequences. The sample taken for sequencing was naive CXCR3- CD8+ T cells from blood. The receptors shown here come from a human donor in good health. Some clones in this sample may be carry-over from other donors' samples. CDR3s include the opening cysteine and the closing phenylalanine or tryptophan.

V gene	J gene	CDR3 protein
TRBV25-1	TRBJ2-1	CASRIYNEQFF
TRBV7-9	TRBJ2-7	CASSPPTGDTGERYF
TRBV29-1	TRBJ2-1	CSVYRAYNEQFF
TRBV28	TRBJ1-1	CASLYQGSEAFF
TRBV5-5	TRBJ2-1	CASSFSVRDYPYNEQFF
TRBV28	TRBJ2-3	CASSPGLAGGTDTQYF
TRBV29-1	TRBJ2-1	CSVEGTSGGDNEQFF
TRBV10-3	TRBJ1-4	CAISESAVINEKLFF
TRBV14	TRBJ2-1	CASSQRRAGRSSYNEQFF
TRBV7-8	TRBJ2-1	CASSFRDSSYNEQFF
TRBV21-1	TRBJ2-7	CASSKETRDRSIAQDYEQYF
TRBV7-3	TRBJ2-2	CASSLTFTSGRFTGELFF
TRBV5-1	TRBJ2-7	CASSLEGGTEEQYF
TRBV18	TRBJ2-3	CASSPRSGTGTDTQYF
TRBV29-1	TRBJ2-3	CSTDRSLSTDTQYF
TRBV5-5	TRBJ2-7	CASSLAGQFNEQYF
TRBV28	TRBJ2-7	CASSSPLAGQHFWYEQYF
TRBV7-9	TRBJ2-7	CASRSQDYEQYF
TRBV5-1	TRBJ2-7	CASSLTGPPSEQYF
TRBV7-9	TRBJ2-7	CASSLGEYYEQYF
TRBV7-9	TRBJ2-7	CASRGQGRYEQYF
TRBV27	TRBJ2-7	CASSRDSPYEQYF
TRBV3-1	TRBJ2-3	CASSQGSGEDTQYF
TRBV20-1	TRBJ2-7	CSAERAYGSYEQYF
TRBV5-1	TRBJ1-3	CASSPTEMPGNTIYF
TRBV3-1	TRBJ1-6	CASSQDRTAYNSPLHF
TRBV18	TRBJ1-2	CASSSAARDRVVNYGYTF
TRBV6-4	TRBJ2-2	CASSDSGGANTGELFF